The 13 T cell receptor beta chains below all came from one sample that was sequenced in a study of blood T cell repertoires in COVID-19. Assay: immunoSEQ multiplex PCR; the TCRdb copy retains only in-frame clones and omits some. The sample has about 260,000 clones; 84% are singletons. Specimen: peripheral blood. Every receptor here comes from a man in his 60s with acute or convalescent COVID-19.

The chain couples TRBV6-2 or TRBV6-3 to TRBJ1-5; D may be TRBD1 (6 bases). The CDR3 length is 16 residues. Germline CDR1 reads MNHEY; CDR2 reads SVGEGT. V shed 2 bases and J shed 5 bases, with 16 bases lying between them. CDR3 DNA: TGTGCCAGCAGTTACCCCTCCGGGACAACCTATCAGCCCCAGCATTTT. Protein sequence: CASSYPSGTTYQPQHF.

The CDR3 DNA reads as TGTGCCAGCAGTTTATCGGGCAGGGTTAGCTACACCTTC. Translating gives CASSLSGRVSYTF. The rearrangement links TRBV27 to TRBJ1-2, with a possible D match to TRBD1 (5 bases). The CDR3 totals 13 residues. The V and J ends lost 0 bases and 9 bases respectively, with 11 bases between them. Per germline, CDR1 MNHEY and CDR2 SMNVEV (reference sequence).

The rearrangement joins TRBV6-5 to TRBJ2-2; 14 nucleotides agree with TRBD2. V shed 10 bases, J shed 3 bases, and the junction held 4 bases outside the gene matches. Germline V CDR1 and CDR2: MNHEY, SVGAGI. This CDR3 has 15 amino acids. The CDR3 reads CATTSGGADTGELFF. Written as DNA, the CDR3 is TGTGCCACGACTAGCGGGGGGGCGGACACCGGGGAGCTGTTTTTT.

The chain joins TRBV15 to TRBJ2-3, with D perhaps TRBD1 (7 bases). The CDR3 loop spans 15 amino acids. V was cut by 9 bases and J by 2 bases, with 18 bases left in between. Germline-derived CDR1 and CDR2 are LNHNV and YYDKDF (reference sequence). The CDR3 loop reads CATAGQHRTTDTQYF. CDR3 bases: TGTGCCACTGCGGGACAGCACCGGACCACAGATACGCAGTATTTT. Supplemented by reference TRBV15 and TRBJ2-3, the full variable domain reads DAMVIQNPRYQVTQFGKPVTLSCSQTLNHNVMYWYQQKSSQAPKLLFHYYDKDFNNEADTPDNFQSRRPNTSFCFLDIRSPGLGDTAMYLCATAGQHRTTDTQYFGPGTRLTVL.

This chain connects TRBV24-1 to TRBJ1-2; the D is unclear. The germline V gene encodes CDR1 KGHDR and CDR2 SFDVKD. V gave up 7 bases and J gave up 6 bases, with 17 bases separating them. The CDR3 has 14 residues. CDR3 sequence: CATRRHNTLDGYTF. The CDR3, as DNA: TGTGCCACCAGAAGACACAATACTTTAGATGGCTACACCTTC.

With respect to this clone: Germline and junction disagree at one end, which may indicate a read error. The genes are TRBV7-2 and TRBJ2-1; possible D gene TRBD2, 5 bases. The germline CDR1 and CDR2 sequences are SGHTA and FQGNSA. There are 12 residues in the CDR3. CDR3 DNA: TGTGCCAGCAGCCTCGACTACCATGAGCAGTTCTTC. Protein sequence: CASSLDYHEQFF.

This sequence joins TRBV20-1 and TRBJ1-3; TRBD1 matches 7 bases. The CDR3 has 15 amino acids. The V gene's germline CDR1 is DFQATT and CDR2 SNEGSKA (reference sequence). Trimming took 3 bases from V and 2 from J; bases not matched to a gene: 7. DNA of the CDR3: TGCAGTGCTAGTAACCCCCAGGGGGCTGGAAACACCATATATTTT. Translating it yields CSASNPQGAGNTIYF.

The rearrangement joins TRBV27 to TRBJ2-3; TRBD1 matches at 7 bases. V lost 3 bases to trimming and J lost 2 bases; unmatched junction nucleotides: 8. The CDR3 length is 16 residues. Germline V gives CDR1 MNHEY, CDR2 SMNVEV (reference sequence). The CDR3 loop reads CASSLSTGLYTDTQYF. CDR3 nucleotide sequence: TGTGCCAGCAGTTTGTCGACAGGGCTATACACAGATACGCAGTATTTT.

The V and J genes are TRBV9 and TRBJ2-2, with unresolved D. The V gene lost 0 bases and the J gene lost 0 bases, with 9 bases spanning the gap. The germline V gene has CDR1 SGDLS and CDR2 YYNGEE. The CDR3 spans 16 residues. In DNA, the CDR3 is TGTGCCAGCAGCGTAGGGTCTACCACGAACACCGGGGAGCTGTTTTTT. Encoded protein: CASSVGSTTNTGELFF.

This chain links TRBV6-1 with TRBJ1-2; 7 positions match TRBD1. The CDR3 is made up of 17 amino acids. CDR1 is MNHNS and CDR2 is SASEGT in the germline V gene. The ends lost 0 bases at V and 4 bases at J; junction bases unmatched: 11. The CDR3 protein is CASSEAWGQSALYGYTF. For the CDR3, the DNA is TGTGCCAGCAGTGAAGCCTGGGGACAGTCGGCGCTCTATGGCTACACCTTC.

The rearrangement joins TRBV5-1 to TRBJ2-1, with 14 bases matching TRBD2. The germline V gene has CDR1 SGHRS and CDR2 YFSETQ. The CDR3 consists of 16 residues. Germline trimming cut 3 bases from V and 7 bases from J; bases unmatched to any gene: 6. In nucleotides, the CDR3 is TGCGCCAGCAGCTCGCCGGGACTAGCGGGAGTTAATGAGCAGTTCTTC. This encodes CASSSPGLAGVNEQFF.

The chain couples TRBV4-2 to TRBJ1-3, with D unclear. CDR1 is LGHNA and CDR2 is YNFKEQ in the germline V gene. Trimming left V 4 bases short and J 4 bases short, with 14 bases between. The CDR3 covers 15 residues. The DNA of the CDR3 is TGTGCCAGCAGCCCCCTTGACAAACCGGGAAACACCATATATTTT. This codes for CASSPLDKPGNTIYF.

CDR3 in amino acids: CASSFGLAGFNEQFF. CDR3 DNA sequence: TGCGCCAGCAGCTTCGGACTAGCGGGATTCAATGAGCAGTTCTTC. The V call is TRBV5-1, the J call TRBJ2-1; 12 bases map to TRBD2. Per germline, CDR1 SGHRS and CDR2 YFSETQ. Trimming cost V 2 bases and J 6 bases; bases outside gene matches: 3. CDR3 size: 15 residues.